This T cell receptor beta chain appears in the sequencing data of a study of T cells in Graves' hyperthyroidism and ophthalmopathy. General study results and limits: The model made its ophthalmopathy prediction, and onset followed a median 6.5 months later.

Germline V gives CDR1 SGDLS, CDR2 YYNGEE. The CDR3 extends over 14 amino acids. Trimming stripped 0 bases from V and 5 bases from J, with 11 bases between. RNA transcripts yielded amplified TCR beta CDR3 regions. The study used the HTBI primer set for a first-round RT-PCR of the TCR CDR3. TCRdb processed the multiplex PCR reads anew with MiXCR; each CDR3 protein has one entry. Of about 290,000 distinct CDR3 sequences in the sample, about an eighth were seen once. In its sample, this clonotype was seen many times. Its antigen is undetermined. Blood from later-ophthalmopathy patients was taken at first hyperthyroidism diagnosis. Out of 8.5 to 10 ml of fresh peripheral blood came the PBMCs.

The J gene is TRBJ2-5, the V gene TRBV9; maybe TRBD2 (6 bases). Sequences were obtained from blood. The clonotype comes from a woman younger than 45 with Graves' hyperthyroidism that later progressed to Graves' ophthalmopathy. Here the CDR3 DNA reads TGTGCCAGCAGCGTAGAGGTAGCGGCGGAGACCCAGTACTTC. Protein sequence: CASSVEVAAETQYF.